This TCR beta chain came from a study of PD-L1 blockade in urothelial cancer. Across the whole study: About nine tenths of the roughly 29 patients were men who had bladder-origin urothelial cancer. Prior chemotherapy regimens per patient numbered 0 to 3. Specimens of blood held a median count of about 150,000 T cells.

This CDR3 comprises 15 residues. Germline lookup yields CDR1 LNHDA and CDR2 SQIVND (reference sequence). Trimming at V came to 6 bases and at J to 6 bases, leaving 9 bases not matched to a gene. Method: immunoSEQ multiplex PCR; TCRdb's copy keeps in-frame clones and lacks some. The sample carries 90,000 or so clones, roughly 89% recorded once. The time point denotes: pretreatment peripheral blood. The sample here was PBMCs, taken around atezolizumab (anti-PD-L1) treatment. The TCR comes from a man between 60 and 75 years old with urothelial cancer. This rearrangement joins TRBV19 to TRBJ1-4; 8 nucleotides agree with TRBD1. CDR3: CASSPGQGRDEKLFF. The CDR3 nucleotides read TGTGCCAGTAGCCCTGGACAGGGAAGGGATGAAAAACTGTTTTTT. Full variable domain (missing parts from reference TRBV19 and TRBJ1-4): DGGITQSPKYLFRKEGQNVTLSCEQNLNHDAMYWYRQDPGQGLRLIYYSQIVNDFQKGDIAEGYSVSREKKESFPLTVTSAQKNPTAFYLCASSPGQGRDEKLFFGSGTQLSVL.